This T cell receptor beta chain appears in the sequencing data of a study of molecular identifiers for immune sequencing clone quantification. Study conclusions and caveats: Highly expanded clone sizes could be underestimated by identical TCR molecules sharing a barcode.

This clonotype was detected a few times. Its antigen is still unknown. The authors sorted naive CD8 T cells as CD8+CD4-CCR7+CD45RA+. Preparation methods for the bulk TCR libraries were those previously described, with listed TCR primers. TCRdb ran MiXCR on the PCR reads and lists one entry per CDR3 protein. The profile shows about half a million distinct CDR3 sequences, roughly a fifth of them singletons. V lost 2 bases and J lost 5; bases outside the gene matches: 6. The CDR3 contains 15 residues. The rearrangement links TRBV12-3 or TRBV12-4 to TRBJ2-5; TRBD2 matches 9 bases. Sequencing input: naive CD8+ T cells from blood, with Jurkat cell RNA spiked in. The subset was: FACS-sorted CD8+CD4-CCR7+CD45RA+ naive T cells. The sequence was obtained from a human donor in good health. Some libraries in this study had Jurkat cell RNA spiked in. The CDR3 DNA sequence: TGTGCCAGCAGTTTAAGGGCTAGCGGGATGGAGACCCAGTACTTC. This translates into CASSLRASGMETQYF.